Shown below are 18 T cell receptor beta chains from a single sample sequenced in a study of blood T cells in healthy people across ages. Sample-barcoded 5' priming and a J-beta primer mix drove a second PCR of about 6 to 12 cycles. TCRdb ran MiXCR on the 5' RACE reads and lists one entry per CDR3 protein. The sample lists 800,000 or so distinct CDR3 sequences, roughly 25% occurring once. The data were also submitted as part of a second study, on T cells of mothers and their children.

The sample comprised blood. All receptors come from a boy younger than 18 in good health.

Concerning this clonotype: At one end the junction does not follow the germline gene, possibly because of a read error. V gene TRBV7-9 combines with J gene TRBJ2-1; either TRBD1 or TRBD2 may supply D (7 bases each). Per germline, CDR1 SEHNR and CDR2 FQNEAQ (reference sequence). CDR3 length: 19 amino acids. The CDR3 loop is CASSFLSGGALGLNNEQFF. The CDR3 nucleotides read TGCGCCAGCAGCTTTCTTTCAGGGGGAGCTTTGGGACTAAACAATGAGCAGTTCTTC. Combining the CDR3 with reference TRBV7-9 and TRBJ2-1 gives the whole variable domain DTGVSQNPRHKITKRGQNVTFRCDPISEHNRLYWYRQTLGQGPEFLTYFQNEAQLEKSRLLSDRFSAERPKGSFSTLEIQRTEQGDSAMYLCASSFLSGGALGLNNEQFFGPGTRLTVL.

This clonotype was observed a handful of times. The rearrangement links TRBV20-1 to TRBJ2-3, with D possibly being TRBD1 or TRBD2 (5 bases each). The CDR3 loop spans 14 amino acids. V was shortened by 3 bases and J by 7 bases, with 17 bases between the two germline ends. Germline V gene data show CDR1 as DFQATT and CDR2 as SNEGSKA (reference sequence). CDR3 in amino acids: CSASNRRFQYTQYF. The DNA of the CDR3 is TGCAGTGCTAGTAACAGGAGGTTTCAGTATACGCAGTATTTT.

The chain couples TRBV29-1 to TRBJ2-3; tentatively, D is TRBD2 (6 bases). V was clipped by 3 bases and J by 3 bases, with 10 bases between them. In germline, CDR1 is SQVTM, CDR2 ANQGSEA. CDR3 size: 13 residues. Here the CDR3 DNA reads TGCAGCGTTGAGACGGGGGAGACAGATACGCAGTATTTT. Translated: CSVETGETDTQYF.

This clonotype came up a few times. The chain recombines TRBV12-5 with TRBJ1-5, with TRBD1 matching over 8 bases. The CDR3 length is 19 residues. From germline, CDR1 is LGHNT and CDR2 FRNRAP. J lost 0 bases, V lost 0 bases, and 10 bases had no gene match. CDR3 DNA sequence: TGTGCTAGTGGTTTGGTAATCGCCGGGACAGGAGTTAGCAATCAGCCCCAGCATTTT. It is translated as CASGLVIAGTGVSNQPQHF.

This clonotype has a count of ten or more. This chain links TRBV6-2 or TRBV6-3 with TRBJ2-2; a weak D match, TRBD1 (6 bases). Trimming took 0 bases from V and 4 from J, leaving 6 bases between them. Germline lookup yields CDR1 MNHEY and CDR2 SVGEGT. CDR3 length equals 14 residues. The CDR3 region is CASSYSDSTGELFF. The CDR3 coding sequence is TGTGCCAGCAGTTACTCGGACAGCACCGGGGAGCTGTTTTTT.

This clonotype appeared many times. V usage is TRBV29-1 and J usage is TRBJ2-5; possible D gene TRBD1, 5 bases. The length of the CDR3 is 12 residues. V shed 7 bases and J shed 5 bases, with 14 bases lying between them. Germline CDR1 is SQVTM and CDR2 is ANQGSEA. The CDR3 region is CSGQTKGETQYF. The CDR3 DNA reads as TGCAGCGGACAGACGAAAGGGGAGACCCAGTACTTC.

Only a few counts were recorded for this clonotype. The J gene is TRBJ1-1, the V gene TRBV6-1, with TRBD1 matching over 8 bases. Unmatched junction bases numbered 13, after V lost 3 bases and J lost 4 bases. This CDR3 is built from 17 residues. The germline gives CDR1 MNHNS, CDR2 SASEGT. The CDR3 DNA sequence: TGTGCCAGCAGTGACCCGATCGGACAGGGCTTTGGCACTGAAGCTTTCTTT. Translated: CASSDPIGQGFGTEAFF.

The chain couples TRBV27 to TRBJ1-5; 9 bases are a match to TRBD1. V was clipped by 5 bases and J by 5 bases; unmatched bases: 4. The CDR3 contains 14 residues. Germline CDR1 is MNHEY and CDR2 is SMNVEV (reference sequence). The CDR3 sequence is CASSPWTGDQPQHF. CDR3 coding DNA: TGTGCCAGCAGTCCCTGGACAGGGGATCAGCCCCAGCATTTT.

The V gene is TRBV2, the J gene TRBJ2-1, with TRBD2 as a possible D gene (5 bases). Trimming left V 5 bases short and J 1 base short, with 12 bases between. CDR1 and CDR2 (germline): SNHLY, FYNNEI. CDR3 length equals 15 residues. The CDR3 is CASSLRTVSYNEQFF. The CDR3 bases are TGTGCCAGCAGTCTTAGGACTGTTTCCTACAATGAGCAGTTCTTC.

This clonotype appeared a few times. At one end the junction does not follow the germline gene, possibly because of a read error. The rearrangement links TRBV11-2 to TRBJ1-2, with 7 bases fitting TRBD1. The CDR3 consists of 13 residues. Germline V CDR1 and CDR2: SGHAT, FQNNGV. For the CDR3, the DNA is TGTGCCAGCAGCCTAGACAGGGCCGATGGCTACACCTTC. The encoded protein is CASSLDRADGYTF.

This clonotype was observed a few times. This sequence joins TRBV27 and TRBJ2-5; D might be TRBD2 (6 bases). The J call is in doubt because the DNA end fits TRBJ2-1 better. Germline CDR1 is MNHEY and CDR2 is SMNVEV (reference sequence). The CDR3 extends over 14 amino acids. CDR3 DNA sequence: TGTGCCAGCAGTTTACGGGGCGGGGTCAGTGAGCAGTTCTTC. This codes for CASSLRGGVSEQFF.

The V gene is TRBV12-3 or TRBV12-4, the J gene TRBJ2-5; D uncertain. V lost 5 bases and J lost 4, with 8 bases in between. CDR3 length: 12 amino acids. The CDR3 is CASSGHRETQYF. For the CDR3, the DNA is TGTGCCAGCAGTGGGCACAGAGAGACCCAGTACTTC.

V is TRBV29-1 and J is TRBJ1-4; unclear D gene. Per germline, CDR1 SQVTM and CDR2 ANQGSEA. CDR3 size: 13 residues. With 4 bases removed from V and 8 bases from J, the gap between germline ends came to 14 bases. In DNA, the CDR3 is TGCAGCGTTGTGGTGCGGGTAGGAGAAAAACTGTTTTTT. This translates into CSVVVRVGEKLFF.

This sequence joins TRBV7-9 and TRBJ1-1, with D hard to call. CDR1 SEHNR and CDR2 FQNEAQ come from the germline V gene (reference sequence). Trimming pared 1 base from V and 0 bases from J, leaving 9 bases between. The CDR3 runs to 15 residues. The CDR3 region is CASSLGERMNTEAFF. The CDR3, as DNA: TGTGCCAGCAGCTTAGGGGAACGTATGAACACTGAAGCTTTCTTT. Full variable domain (outside the CDR3, taken from reference TRBV7-9 and TRBJ1-1): DTGVSQNPRHKITKRGQNVTFRCDPISEHNRLYWYRQTLGQGPEFLTYFQNEAQLEKSRLLSDRFSAERPKGSFSTLEIQRTEQGDSAMYLCASSLGERMNTEAFFGQGTRLTVV.

J is TRBJ2-1 and V is TRBV28, with TRBD2 matching 7 bases. TRBJ2-7 explains the end of the DNA better; the J call may be wrong. The CDR3 spans 15 residues. CDR1 is MDHEN and CDR2 is SYDVKM in the germline V gene. CDR3 sequence: CASSLLASGTYEQYF. The CDR3 region has the DNA TGTGCCAGCAGTTTGCTGGCTAGCGGCACCTACGAGCAGTACTTC.

The genes are TRBV9 and TRBJ2-2, with 12 bases fitting TRBD2. The V gene's germline CDR1 is SGDLS and CDR2 YYNGEE. The length of the CDR3 is 18 residues. J was trimmed by 4 bases and V by 4 bases; bases with no gene match: 11. DNA of the CDR3: TGTGCCAGCAGCCTCGGACTAGCGGGACGAAGGTTCACCGGGGAGCTGTTTTTT. Translating it yields CASSLGLAGRRFTGELFF.

V usage is TRBV7-2 and J usage is TRBJ2-1; D might be TRBD1 (6 bases). With 1 base removed from V and 5 bases from J, the gap between germline ends came to 9 bases. The CDR3 runs 14 residues. The V gene's germline CDR1 is SGHTA and CDR2 FQGNSA. The CDR3: CASSLGDIHNEQFF. The CDR3 bases are TGTGCCAGCAGCTTAGGGGACATCCACAATGAGCAGTTCTTC. Variable domain in full (rest from reference TRBV7-2 and TRBJ2-1): GAGVSQSPSNKVTEKGKDVELRCDPISGHTALYWYRQSLGQGLEFLIYFQGNSAPDKSGLPSDRFSAERTGGSVSTLTIQRTQQEDSAVYLCASSLGDIHNEQFFGPGTRLTVL.

The rearrangement uses TRBV5-6 and TRBJ2-7; 7 bases match TRBD2. Germline trimming cut 1 base from V and 1 base from J; bases unmatched to any gene: 17. This CDR3 region has 19 residues. Germline V CDR1 and CDR2: SGHDT, YYEEEE. CDR3 nucleotide sequence: TGTGCCAGCAGCTTGTTTAAGGTGTACGTTTCAGCGGGATCCTACGAGCAGTACTTC. It codes for CASSLFKVYVSAGSYEQYF.